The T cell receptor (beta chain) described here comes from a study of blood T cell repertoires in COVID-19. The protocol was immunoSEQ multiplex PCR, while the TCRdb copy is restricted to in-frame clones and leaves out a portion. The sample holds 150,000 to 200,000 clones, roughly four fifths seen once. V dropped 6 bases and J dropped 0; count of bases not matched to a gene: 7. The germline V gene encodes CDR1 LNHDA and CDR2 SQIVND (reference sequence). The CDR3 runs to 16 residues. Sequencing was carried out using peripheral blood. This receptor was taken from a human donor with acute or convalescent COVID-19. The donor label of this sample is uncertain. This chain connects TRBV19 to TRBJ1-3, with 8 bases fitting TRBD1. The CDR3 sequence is CASSRTGTFSGNTIYF. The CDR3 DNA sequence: TGTGCCAGTAGCCGGACAGGGACTTTCTCTGGAAACACCATATATTTT.